This T cell receptor (beta chain) emerged from a study of T cells after posttransplantation cyclophosphamide (TCRdb year 2016). Regarding the study in general: Using TRB sequencing, the study followed how the T cell repertoire rebuilt after myeloablative bone marrow transplantation with posttransplantation cyclophosphamide given as GVHD prophylaxis. Public TRB sequences were compared against a database of over 3,600 sequences linked to responses to pathogens, tumor antigens, self-antigens and alloantigens. TRB sequencing was performed on blood from all 35 or so PTCy patients with 1-year posttransplant specimens. Up to 3 additional blood samples from 2 to 5.2 years after transplant were also TRB-sequenced in 3 patients, as was pretransplant blood from a handful of patients. Because TRA and TRB clonality correlated tightly in 8 to 10 samples, the subsequent TCR analyses were limited to TRB only. Antigen receptor sequencing covered samples from some 35 PTCy-treated patients and around 16 of their related bone marrow donors. The investigation overall reported the following: Donor-recipient similarity was low at 1-2 months but increased during the first year, and donor CD8+ memory clones often dominated later blood repertoires. Across the roughly 40 patients, TRB clonality was highly associated with recipient CMV seropositivity and CMV reactivation, and diversity with PTCy was similar to that in the CNI/methotrexate controls. The TRB repertoires of T cells infiltrating skin or the GI tract showed only limited overlap with the TRB repertoires found in blood.

This clone was seen a few times. Its antigen is still unknown. Base qualities are not at hand, and no much larger clone is one base apart. Trimming at the junction amounts to 6 bases on V and 3 bases on J, and the germline ends lie 12 bases apart. Sequences LNHDA (CDR1) and SQIVND (CDR2) are obtained from the germline V gene (reference sequence). Its CDR3 holds 14 amino acids, cysteine through phenylalanine. Left in the record is the CDR3 DNA by itself, 42 bases read in frame from the first base. Genomic DNA was used for TRB sequencing, which was performed with the immunoSEQ assay at survey resolution or with the hsTCRB kit. The paper's processing steps were these. The immunoSEQ software was used for initial read processing, and the LymphoSeq R package was used for repertoire analyses. Clonality was computed as 1 minus normalized Shannon entropy; Gini coefficient was also calculated for each TRB dataset. To infer phenotypes in unsorted samples, TRB sequences from sorted subsets of the recipient or donor were mapped onto the unsorted samples of the same recipient. Here the immuneACCESS table is served through TCRdb, limited to in-frame sequences with V and J called. Missing clones are a known gap in these copies; in checked studies unresolved V genes cover under half, and the rest lacks a known reason. D and trimming come from the DNA, and the V and J calls and clone size come from that table. Counted in this sample were some 21,000 clones; roughly nine tenths of them appeared once. The ten biggest clones cover about 2% of the sample.

The control group consisted of 11 patients who received myeloablative marrow transplants with methotrexate plus a calcineurin inhibitor and who were sampled 1 year after transplant. Mononuclear cells from peripheral blood and bone marrow were separated by Ficoll-Hypaque density centrifugation and then cryopreserved. The TCR originated in a female patient aged 25-39 years who received an allogeneic stem cell transplant from an unrelated donor, was CMV-positive, and had acute and chronic GVHD. After a transplant, some T cells may be the graft donor's own cells. The specimen was PBMCs, collected roughly 49 weeks after allogeneic stem cell transplant with calcineurin inhibitor and methotrexate. In this chain, TRBV19 is recombined with TRBJ1-5, and perhaps TRBD1 as D gene, on 6 matching bases. The bases are TGTGCCAGTAGGGACCAGGGGATCAATCAGCCCCAGCATTTT. The translation is CASRDQGINQPQHF.